The T cell receptor beta chain under discussion was sequenced for a study of cytomegalovirus exposure and HLA in healthy donors. Whole-study results and caveats: The study designated some 180 TCR beta chains cytomegalovirus-associated. HLA alleles were associated with roughly 17,000 TCR beta sequences in a later analysis at 0.05 false discovery rate. In vitro experiments confirmed that three CMV-associated chains were specific for CMV antigens. An observed cluster of highly shared sequence variants was recorded as a likely sequencing artifact.

The PCR made use of 60 Vbeta and 13 Jbeta primers. Method: immunoSEQ multiplex PCR; TCRdb's copy keeps in-frame clones and lacks some. The sample gives about 140,000 clones, roughly 80% of which show up once; about 3% is in the top ten. With respect to this clone: Antigen unknown.

The material sequenced was PBMCs. The TCR comes from a man in his forties in good health and CMV-seronegative.

The DNA of the CDR3 is TGCGCCAGCGGACCAAACGGGGTCATGAACACTGAAGCTTTCTTT. Its protein product is CASGPNGVMNTEAFF. The genes are TRBV5-1 and TRBJ1-1, with D unresolved. The V gene's germline CDR1 is SGHRS and CDR2 YFSETQ. This CDR3 spans 15 amino acids. V shed 7 bases and J shed 0 bases, with 16 bases lying between them.